The clone carrying this T cell receptor beta chain was seen once. What it binds is unknown. This sample is drawn from a study of post-analysis software for immune sequencing data. Across the whole study: The disease courses spanned relapsing-remitting, secondary progressive and progressive-relapsing forms of multiple sclerosis. Study-level findings and limits: TRBV5-6, TRBV5-1 and TRBV20-1 belonged to a set of five TRBV segments that were more frequent in patients than controls. Controls showed significantly higher normalized Chao1 diversity than did multiple sclerosis patients. F-measure co-clustering was strong for batch-matched samples.

This CDR3 spans 17 amino acids. With V trimmed by 0 bases and J by 6 bases, 14 bases remained unmatched. Germline V gene sequence: CDR1 SGHTA, CDR2 FQGNSA. Unique molecular identifiers had been added to the TCR beta cDNA libraries. TCRdb passed the PCR reads through MiXCR, listing each CDR3 protein once. Found here are about 770,000 distinct CDR3 sequences, just over 45% of them singletons; the top ten hold 4.9%. J is TRBJ2-7 and V is TRBV7-2; 7 bases map to TRBD2. The sequencing sample was made of blood. The source of this sequence is a girl between 10 and 17 years old with multiple sclerosis. The DNA for the CDR3 is TGTGCCAGCAGCTTAGCGGGACTACGACGGGCGTCGGGCGAGCAGTACTTC. This codes for CASSLAGLRRASGEQYF.